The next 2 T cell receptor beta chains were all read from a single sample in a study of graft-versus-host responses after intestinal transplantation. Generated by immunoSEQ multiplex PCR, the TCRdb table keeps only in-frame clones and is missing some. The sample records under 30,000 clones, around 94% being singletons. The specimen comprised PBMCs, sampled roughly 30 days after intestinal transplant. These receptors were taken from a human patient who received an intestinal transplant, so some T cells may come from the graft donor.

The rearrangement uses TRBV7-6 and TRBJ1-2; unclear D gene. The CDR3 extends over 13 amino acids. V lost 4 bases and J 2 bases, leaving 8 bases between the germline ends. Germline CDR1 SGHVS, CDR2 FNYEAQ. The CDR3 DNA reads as TGTGCCAGCAGCTCGGACGGAAACTATGGCTACACCTTC. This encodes CASSSDGNYGYTF.

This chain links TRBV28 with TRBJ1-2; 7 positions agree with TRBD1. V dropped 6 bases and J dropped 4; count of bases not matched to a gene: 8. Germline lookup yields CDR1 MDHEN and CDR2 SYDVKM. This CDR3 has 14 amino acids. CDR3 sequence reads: CASSPYQGVYGYTF. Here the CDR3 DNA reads TGTGCCAGCAGCCCATATCAGGGGGTCTATGGCTACACCTTC.